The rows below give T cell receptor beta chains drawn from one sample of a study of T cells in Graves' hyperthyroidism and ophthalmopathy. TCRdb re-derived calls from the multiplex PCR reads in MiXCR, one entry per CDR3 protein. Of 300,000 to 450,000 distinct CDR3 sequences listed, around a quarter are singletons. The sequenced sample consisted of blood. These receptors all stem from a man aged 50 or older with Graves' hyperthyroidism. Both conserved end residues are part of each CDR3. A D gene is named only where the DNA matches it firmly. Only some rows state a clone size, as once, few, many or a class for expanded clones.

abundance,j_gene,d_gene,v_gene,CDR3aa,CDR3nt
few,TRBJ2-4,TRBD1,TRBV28,CASSLRQGVYIQYF,TGTGCCAGCAGTTTACGACAGGGGGTATACATTCAGTACTTC
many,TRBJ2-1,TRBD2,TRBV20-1,CSGTSGSNEQFF,TGCAGCGGGACTAGCGGGAGCAATGAGCAGTTCTTC
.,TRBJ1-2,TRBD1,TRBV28,CASRTNGPGGFGYTF,TGTGCCAGCAGGACAAACGGGCCAGGGGGCTTTGGCTACACCTTC
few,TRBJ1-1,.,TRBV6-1,CASLRGMNTEAFF,TGTGCCAGTCTCAGGGGTATGAACACTGAAGCTTTCTTT
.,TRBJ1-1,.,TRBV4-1,CASSQEGRWTEAFF,TGCGCCAGCAGCCAAGAGGGGCGGTGGACTGAAGCTTTCTTT
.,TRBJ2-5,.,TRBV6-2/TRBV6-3,CATPPVVSRGTETQYF,TGTGCCACCCCACCGGTGGTGTCGAGGGGTACCGAGACCCAGTACTTC
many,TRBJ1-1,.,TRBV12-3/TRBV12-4,CASSFGTGGEAFF,TGTGCCAGCAGTTTCGGGACGGGTGGTGAAGCTTTCTTT
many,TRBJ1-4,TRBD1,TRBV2,CASRRDRRNEKLFF,TGTGCCAGCAGGAGGGACAGGCGCAATGAAAAACTGTTTTTT
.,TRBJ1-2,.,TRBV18,CASSPSGGSYGYTF,TGTGCCAGCTCACCGTCTGGCGGAAGCTATGGCTACACCTTC
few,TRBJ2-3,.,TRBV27,CASSLSAGSSLFTDTQYF,TGTGCCAGCAGTTTATCGGCAGGGAGTAGCCTCTTCACAGATACGCAGTATTTT
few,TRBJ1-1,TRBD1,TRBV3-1,CASSQDGTADTEAFF,TGTGCCAGCAGCCAAGACGGGACAGCGGACACTGAAGCTTTCTTT
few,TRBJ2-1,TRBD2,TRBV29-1,CSVEGLAGVNEQFF,TGCAGCGTTGAGGGACTAGCGGGAGTTAATGAGCAGTTCTTC
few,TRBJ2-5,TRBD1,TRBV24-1,CATSDPGQTKTQYF,TGTGCCACCAGTGATCCGGGACAGACAAAGACCCAGTACTTC
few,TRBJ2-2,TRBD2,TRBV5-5,CASSKTSGRANTGELFF,TGTGCCAGCAGCAAGACTAGCGGGAGGGCGAACACCGGGGAGCTGTTTTTT
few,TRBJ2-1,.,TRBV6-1,CASSLPAGGEQFF,TGTGCCAGCAGTCTACCCGCGGGTGGTGAGCAGTTCTTC
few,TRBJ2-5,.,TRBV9,CASSPRPSEETQYF,TGTGCCAGCAGCCCCAGGCCCTCCGAGGAGACCCAGTACTTC
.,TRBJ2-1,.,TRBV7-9,CASSLPPGTLQAYNEQFF,TGTGCCAGCAGCTTACCCCCCGGGACACTACAGGCTTACAATGAGCAGTTCTTC
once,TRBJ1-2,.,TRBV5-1,CASSFRGPSIDGYTF,TGCGCCAGCAGCTTCAGGGGCCCTTCGATAGATGGCTACACCTTC
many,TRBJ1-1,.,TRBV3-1,CASSHGPNTEAFF,TGTGCCAGCAGCCATGGTCCCAACACTGAAGCTTTCTTT
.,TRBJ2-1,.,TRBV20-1,CSATDSSYNEQFF,TGCAGTGCTACGGACAGCTCCTACAATGAGCAGTTCTTC
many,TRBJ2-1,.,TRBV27,CASSFRSFTAVNEQFF,TGTGCCAGCAGTTTTCGGTCCTTTACTGCGGTAAATGAGCAGTTCTTC
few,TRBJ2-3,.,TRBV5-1,CASSLDSSGTQYF,TGCGCCAGCAGCTTGGACTCCTCTGGGACGCAGTATTTT
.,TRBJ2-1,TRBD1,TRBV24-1,CATSDRDRGPTGGQFF,TGTGCCACCAGTGACCGGGACAGGGGGCCGACGGGAGGGCAGTTCTTC
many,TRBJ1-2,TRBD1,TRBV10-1,CASSRGTGYGYTF,TGCGCCAGCAGCCGCGGGACAGGTTATGGCTACACCTTC
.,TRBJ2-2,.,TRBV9,CASSVDGRTNTGELFF,TGTGCCAGCAGCGTAGATGGGCGGACGAACACCGGGGAGCTGTTTTTT
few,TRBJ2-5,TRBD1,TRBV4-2,CASSQTGTARGGETQYF,TGTGCCAGCAGCCAAACGGGGACAGCGAGAGGTGGAGAGACCCAGTACTTC
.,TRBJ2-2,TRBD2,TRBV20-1,CSAKTSGSLTGELFF,TGCAGTGCTAAGACTAGCGGGAGTCTCACCGGGGAGCTGTTTTTT
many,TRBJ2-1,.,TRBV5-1,CASSEGRSSYNEQFF,TGTGCCAGCAGTGAGGGACGGAGCTCCTACAATGAGCAGTTCTTC
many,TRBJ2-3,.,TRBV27,CASSRRADTQYF,TGTGCCAGCAGTCGGCGAGCCGATACGCAGTATTTT
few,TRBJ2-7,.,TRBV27,CASSLSADTSYEQYF,TGTGCCAGCAGTTTATCGGCCGACACCTCCTACGAGCAGTACTTC
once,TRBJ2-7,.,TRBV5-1,CASNPKGPSYEQYF,TGCGCCAGCAACCCAAAGGGGCCCTCCTACGAGCAGTACTTC
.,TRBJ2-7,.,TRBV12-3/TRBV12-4,CASSGTPGEQYF,TGTGCCAGCAGCGGGACACCGGGCGAGCAGTACTTC
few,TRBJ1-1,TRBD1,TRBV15,CATSREGGVNTEAFF,TGTGCCACCAGCAGAGAAGGGGGCGTGAACACTGAAGCTTTCTTT
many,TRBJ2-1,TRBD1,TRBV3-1,CASSQTTGSDEQFF,TGTGCCAGCAGCCAGACGACAGGGTCAGATGAGCAGTTCTTC
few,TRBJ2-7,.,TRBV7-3,CASSAGAGNYEQYF,TGTGCCAGCAGCGCCGGAGCAGGGAACTACGAGCAGTACTTC
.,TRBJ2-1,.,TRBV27,CASSLNRQYNEQFF,TGTGCCAGCAGTTTAAACCGGCAATACAATGAGCAGTTCTTC
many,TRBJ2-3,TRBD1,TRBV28,CASSSDRVPDTQYF,TGTGCCAGCAGTTCCGACAGGGTTCCAGATACGCAGTATTTT
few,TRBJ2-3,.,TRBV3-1,CASSTIRDLTDTQYF,TGTGCCAGCAGCACGATCCGGGACCTCACAGATACGCAGTATTTT
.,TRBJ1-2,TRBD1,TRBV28,CASSHHSGQGVYGYTF,TGTGCCAGCAGCCACCACTCTGGACAGGGGGTCTATGGCTACACCTTC
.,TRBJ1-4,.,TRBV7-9,CASSSPSQTNEKLFF,TGTGCCAGCAGCTCACCCAGCCAAACTAATGAAAAACTGTTTTTT